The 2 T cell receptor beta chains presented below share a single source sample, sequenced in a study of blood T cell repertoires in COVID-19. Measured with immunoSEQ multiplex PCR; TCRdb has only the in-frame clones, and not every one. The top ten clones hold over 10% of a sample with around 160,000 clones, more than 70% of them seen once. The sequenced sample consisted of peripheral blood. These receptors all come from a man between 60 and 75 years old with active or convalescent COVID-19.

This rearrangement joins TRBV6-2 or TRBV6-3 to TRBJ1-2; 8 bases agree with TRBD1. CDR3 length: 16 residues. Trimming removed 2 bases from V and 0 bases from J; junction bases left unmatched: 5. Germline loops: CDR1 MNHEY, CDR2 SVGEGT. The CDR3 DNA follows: TGTGCCAGCAGTTACGGCGGGACAGGCGCTAACTATGGCTACACCTTC. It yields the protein CASSYGGTGANYGYTF.

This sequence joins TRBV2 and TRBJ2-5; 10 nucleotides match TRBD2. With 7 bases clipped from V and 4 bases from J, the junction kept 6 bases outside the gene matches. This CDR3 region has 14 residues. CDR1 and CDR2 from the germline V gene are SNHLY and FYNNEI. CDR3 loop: CASMASGSRETQYF. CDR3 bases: TGTGCCAGCATGGCTAGCGGGAGTAGAGAGACCCAGTACTTC.